Given below is one T cell receptor (beta chain) in context. Its antigen is as yet unknown. Sequencing of TCR beta covered CD8+ and CD4+ T cells obtained from blood. Bulk CD8+ and CD4+ cells came from magnetic negative isolation; CD8+ TEMRA by FACS. Germline-derived CDR1 and CDR2 are SEHNR and FQNEAQ (reference sequence). V was clipped by 3 bases and J by 2 bases, with 8 bases between them. CDR3 size: 13 residues. The data stem from a study of CD8 T cells in Susac syndrome. After extraction with the RNeasy kit, roughly 0.5 to 1 ug of the RNA was reverse transcribed using random hexamers. The amplification used immunoSEQ multiplex PCR on TCR beta CDR3; it spanned 54 Vbeta and 13 Jbeta. Each CDR3 protein gets one entry after TCRdb re-called the immunoSEQ multiplex PCR reads with MiXCR. Here the sample spans some 26,000 distinct CDR3 sequences, 94% being singletons. Regarding the study as a whole: The study conceded that relatively few individuals underwent its TCR sequencing and HLA analysis.

The sample taken for sequencing was CD8+ T cells from PBMCs. This sequence originates from a human donor in good health. The V and J genes are TRBV7-9 and TRBJ2-7; D possibly matches TRBD1 or TRBD2 (5 bases each). DNA for the CDR3: TGTGCCAGCAGCTTCGGGACGACCTACGAGCAGTACTTC. This translates into CASSFGTTYEQYF.